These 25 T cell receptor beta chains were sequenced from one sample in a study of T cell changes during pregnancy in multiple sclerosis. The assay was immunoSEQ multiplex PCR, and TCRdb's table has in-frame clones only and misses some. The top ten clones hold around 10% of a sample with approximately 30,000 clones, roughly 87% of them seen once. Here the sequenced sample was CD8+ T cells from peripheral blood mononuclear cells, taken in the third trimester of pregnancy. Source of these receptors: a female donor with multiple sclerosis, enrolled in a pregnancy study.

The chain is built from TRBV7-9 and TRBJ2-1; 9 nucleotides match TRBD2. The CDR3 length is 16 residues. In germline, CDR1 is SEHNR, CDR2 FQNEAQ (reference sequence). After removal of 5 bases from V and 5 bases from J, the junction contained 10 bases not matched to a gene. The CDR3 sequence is CASSRTGLAGHNEQFF. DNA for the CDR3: TGTGCCAGCAGCCGAACGGGACTAGCCGGCCACAATGAGCAGTTCTTC.

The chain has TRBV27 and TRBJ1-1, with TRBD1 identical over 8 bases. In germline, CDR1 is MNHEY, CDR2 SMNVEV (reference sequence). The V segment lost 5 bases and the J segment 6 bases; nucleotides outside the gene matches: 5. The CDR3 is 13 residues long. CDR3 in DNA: TGTGCCAGCAGTCTCGACAGGGGCGCTGAAGCTTTCTTT. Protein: CASSLDRGAEAFF.

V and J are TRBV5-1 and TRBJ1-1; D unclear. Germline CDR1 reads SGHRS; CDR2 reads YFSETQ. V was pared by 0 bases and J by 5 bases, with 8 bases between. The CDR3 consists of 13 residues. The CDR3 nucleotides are TGCGCCAGCAGCTTGGACAGAAAGACTGAAGCTTTCTTT. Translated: CASSLDRKTEAFF.

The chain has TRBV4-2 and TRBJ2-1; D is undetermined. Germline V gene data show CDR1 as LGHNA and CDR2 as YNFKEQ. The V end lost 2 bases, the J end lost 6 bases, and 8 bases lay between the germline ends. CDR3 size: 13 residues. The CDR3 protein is CASSQITGNEQFF. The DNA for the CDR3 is TGTGCCAGCAGCCAAATTACGGGCAATGAGCAGTTCTTC.

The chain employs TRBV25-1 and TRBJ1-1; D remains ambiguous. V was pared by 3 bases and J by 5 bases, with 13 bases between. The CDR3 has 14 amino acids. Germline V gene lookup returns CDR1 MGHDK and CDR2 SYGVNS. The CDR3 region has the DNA TGTGCCAGCAGTGATTCGACTGGTGGGACTGAAGCTTTCTTT. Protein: CASSDSTGGTEAFF.

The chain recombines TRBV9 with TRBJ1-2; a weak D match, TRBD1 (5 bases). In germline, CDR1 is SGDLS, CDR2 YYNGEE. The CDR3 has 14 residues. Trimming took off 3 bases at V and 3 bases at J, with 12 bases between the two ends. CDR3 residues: CASSGGGTDYGYTF. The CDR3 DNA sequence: TGTGCCAGCAGCGGGGGGGGGACGGACTATGGCTACACCTTC.

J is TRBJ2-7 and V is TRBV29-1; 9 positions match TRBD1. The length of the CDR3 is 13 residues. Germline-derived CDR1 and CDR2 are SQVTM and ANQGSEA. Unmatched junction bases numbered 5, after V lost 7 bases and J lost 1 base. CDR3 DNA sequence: TGCAGCGCCAGGGACAGGGCTTCCTACGAGCAGTACTTC. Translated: CSARDRASYEQYF.

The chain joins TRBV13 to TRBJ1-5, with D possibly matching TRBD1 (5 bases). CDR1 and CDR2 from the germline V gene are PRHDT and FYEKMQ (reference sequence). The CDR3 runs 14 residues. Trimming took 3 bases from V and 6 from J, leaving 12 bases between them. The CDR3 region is CASSFGGSGQPQHF. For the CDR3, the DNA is TGTGCCAGCAGCTTCGGGGGGTCTGGTCAGCCCCAGCATTTT.

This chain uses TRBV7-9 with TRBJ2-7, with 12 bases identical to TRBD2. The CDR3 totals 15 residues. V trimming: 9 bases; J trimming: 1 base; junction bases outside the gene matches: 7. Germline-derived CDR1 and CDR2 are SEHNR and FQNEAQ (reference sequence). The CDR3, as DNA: TGTGCCAGTTCGGGACTAGCGGGTGCATCCTACGAGCAGTACTTC. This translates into CASSGLAGASYEQYF.

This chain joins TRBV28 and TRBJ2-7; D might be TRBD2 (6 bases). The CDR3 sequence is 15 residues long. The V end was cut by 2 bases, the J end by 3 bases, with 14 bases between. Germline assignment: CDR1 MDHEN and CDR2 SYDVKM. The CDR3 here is CASSLAGRGYYEQYF. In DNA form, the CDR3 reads TGTGCCAGCAGTTTAGCGGGAAGGGGTTACTACGAGCAGTACTTC.

CDR3 sequence: CASSPLGGLLRTEAFF. CDR3 coding DNA: TGTGCCAGTAGCCCCTTGGGGGGGCTTCTTCGCACTGAAGCTTTCTTT. The J gene is TRBJ1-1, the V gene TRBV19; perhaps TRBD1 as D (6 bases). The CDR3 totals 16 residues. Trimming shortened V by 6 bases and J by 4 bases, and 21 bases separated the two germline ends. CDR1 LNHDA and CDR2 SQIVND come from the germline V gene (reference sequence).

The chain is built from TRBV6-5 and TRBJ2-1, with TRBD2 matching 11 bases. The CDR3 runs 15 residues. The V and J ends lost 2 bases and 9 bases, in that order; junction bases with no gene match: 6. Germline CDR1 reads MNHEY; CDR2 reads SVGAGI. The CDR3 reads CASSYLLAGALEQFF. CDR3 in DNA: TGTGCCAGCAGTTACCTACTAGCGGGAGCGCTTGAGCAGTTCTTC.

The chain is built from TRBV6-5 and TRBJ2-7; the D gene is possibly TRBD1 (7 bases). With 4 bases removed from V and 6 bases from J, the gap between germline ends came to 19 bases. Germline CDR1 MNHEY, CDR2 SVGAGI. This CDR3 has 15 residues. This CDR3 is CASSLRGAGGSEQYF. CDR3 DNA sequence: TGTGCCAGCAGTTTGAGGGGTGCAGGGGGGTCCGAGCAGTACTTC.

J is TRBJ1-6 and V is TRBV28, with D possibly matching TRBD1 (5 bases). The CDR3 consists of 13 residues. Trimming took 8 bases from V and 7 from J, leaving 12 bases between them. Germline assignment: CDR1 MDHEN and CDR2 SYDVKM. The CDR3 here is CASARGENSPLHF. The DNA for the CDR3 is TGTGCCAGCGCGCGGGGGGAGAATTCACCCCTCCACTTT.

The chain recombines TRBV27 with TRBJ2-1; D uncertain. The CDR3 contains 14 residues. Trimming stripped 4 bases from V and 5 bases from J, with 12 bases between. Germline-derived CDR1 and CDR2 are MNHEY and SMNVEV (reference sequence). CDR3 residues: CASSYSRGNNEQFF. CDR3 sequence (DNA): TGTGCCAGCAGTTATAGTAGAGGAAACAATGAGCAGTTCTTC.

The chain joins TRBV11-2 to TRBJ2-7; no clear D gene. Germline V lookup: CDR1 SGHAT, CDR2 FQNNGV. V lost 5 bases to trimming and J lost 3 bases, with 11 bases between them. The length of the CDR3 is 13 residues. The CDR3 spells CASSTPLLYEQYF. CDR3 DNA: TGTGCCAGCAGCACGCCCTTACTCTACGAGCAGTACTTC.

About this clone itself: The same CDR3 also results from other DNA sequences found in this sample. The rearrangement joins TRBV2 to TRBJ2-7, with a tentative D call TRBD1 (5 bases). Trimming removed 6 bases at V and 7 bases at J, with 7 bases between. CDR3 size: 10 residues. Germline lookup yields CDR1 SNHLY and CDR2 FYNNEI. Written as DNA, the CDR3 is TGTGCCAGCAGAGGGGCAGAGCAGTACTTC. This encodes CASRGAEQYF.

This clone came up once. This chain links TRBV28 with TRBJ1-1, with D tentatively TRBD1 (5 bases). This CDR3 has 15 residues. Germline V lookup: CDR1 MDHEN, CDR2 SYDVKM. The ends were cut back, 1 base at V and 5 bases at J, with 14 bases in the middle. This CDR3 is CASSLSRVGGTEAFF. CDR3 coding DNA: TGTGCCAGCAGTTTATCACGGGTGGGGGGTACTGAAGCTTTCTTT.

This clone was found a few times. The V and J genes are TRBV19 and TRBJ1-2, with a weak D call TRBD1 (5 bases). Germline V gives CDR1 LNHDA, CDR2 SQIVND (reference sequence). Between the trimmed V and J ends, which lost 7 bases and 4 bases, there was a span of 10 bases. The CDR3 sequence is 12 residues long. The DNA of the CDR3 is TGTGCCAGTAAGGGCAGGGCCTATGGCTACACCTTC. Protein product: CASKGRAYGYTF. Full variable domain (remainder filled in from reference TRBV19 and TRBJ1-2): DGGITQSPKYLFRKEGQNVTLSCEQNLNHDAMYWYRQDPGQGLRLIYYSQIVNDFQKGDIAEGYSVSREKKESFPLTVTSAQKNPTAFYLCASKGRAYGYTFGSGTRLTVV.

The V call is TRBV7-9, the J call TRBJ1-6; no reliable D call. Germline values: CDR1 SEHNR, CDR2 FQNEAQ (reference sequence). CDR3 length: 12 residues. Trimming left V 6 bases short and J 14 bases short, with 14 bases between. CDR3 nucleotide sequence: TGTGCCAGCAGACTTAGAAGCTCGGCCCTCCACTTT. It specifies CASRLRSSALHF.

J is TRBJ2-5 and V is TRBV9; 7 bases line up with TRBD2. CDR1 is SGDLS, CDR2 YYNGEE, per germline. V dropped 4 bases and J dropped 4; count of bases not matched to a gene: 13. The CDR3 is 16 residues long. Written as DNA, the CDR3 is TGTGCCAGCAGCCCCTGGACTAGTAGTAGGGCAGAGACCCAGTACTTC. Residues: CASSPWTSSRAETQYF.

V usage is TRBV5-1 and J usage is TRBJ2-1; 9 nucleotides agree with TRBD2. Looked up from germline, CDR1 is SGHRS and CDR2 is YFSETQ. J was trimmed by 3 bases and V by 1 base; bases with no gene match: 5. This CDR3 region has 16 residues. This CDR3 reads CASSLRVSGGYNEQFF. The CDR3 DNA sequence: TGCGCCAGCAGCTTGAGGGTTAGCGGGGGCTACAATGAGCAGTTCTTC.

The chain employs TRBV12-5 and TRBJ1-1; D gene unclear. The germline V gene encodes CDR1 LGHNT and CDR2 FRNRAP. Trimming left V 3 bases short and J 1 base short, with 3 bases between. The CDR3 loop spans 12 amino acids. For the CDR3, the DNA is TGTGCTAGTGGTTTCAGGAACACTGAAGCTTTCTTT. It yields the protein CASGFRNTEAFF.

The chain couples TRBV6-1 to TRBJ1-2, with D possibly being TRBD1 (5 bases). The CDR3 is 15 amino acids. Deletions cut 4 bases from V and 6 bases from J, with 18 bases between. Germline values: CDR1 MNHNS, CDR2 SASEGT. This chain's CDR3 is CASSGTTLGKDGYTF. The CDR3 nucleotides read TGTGCCAGCAGTGGGACAACACTGGGGAAGGATGGCTACACCTTC.

This chain's CDR3 is CASSLEVGGSGEKLFF. The CDR3, as DNA: TGTGCCAGCAGCTTGGAAGTGGGAGGATCGGGTGAAAAACTGTTTTTT. The chain links TRBV5-6 to TRBJ1-4, with D unresolved. The CDR3 runs 16 residues. Trimming removed 0 bases at V and 7 bases at J, with 16 bases between. Germline V CDR1 and CDR2: SGHDT, YYEEEE.